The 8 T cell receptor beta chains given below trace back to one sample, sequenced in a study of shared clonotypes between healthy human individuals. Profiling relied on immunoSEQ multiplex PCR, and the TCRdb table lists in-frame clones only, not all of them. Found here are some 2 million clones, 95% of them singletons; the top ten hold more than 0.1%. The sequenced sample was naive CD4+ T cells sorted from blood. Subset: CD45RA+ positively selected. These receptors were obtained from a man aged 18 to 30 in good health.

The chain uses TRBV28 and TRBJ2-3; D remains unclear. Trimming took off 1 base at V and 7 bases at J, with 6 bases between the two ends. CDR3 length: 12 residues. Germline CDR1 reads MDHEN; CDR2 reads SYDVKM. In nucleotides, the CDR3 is TGTGCCAGCAGTTTATCTTGGAATACGCAGTATTTT. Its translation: CASSLSWNTQYF.

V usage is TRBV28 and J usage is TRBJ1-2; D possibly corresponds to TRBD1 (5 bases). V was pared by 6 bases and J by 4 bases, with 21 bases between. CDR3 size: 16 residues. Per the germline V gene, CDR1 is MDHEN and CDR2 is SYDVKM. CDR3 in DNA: TGTGCCAGCAGCCGGGTGGGAGGGGCGAAGCTCTATGGCTACACCTTC. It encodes CASSRVGGAKLYGYTF.

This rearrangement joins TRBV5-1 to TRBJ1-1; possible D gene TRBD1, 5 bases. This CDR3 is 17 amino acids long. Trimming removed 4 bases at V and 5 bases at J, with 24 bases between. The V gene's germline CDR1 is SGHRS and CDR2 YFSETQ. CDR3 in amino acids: CASSLGAQPGGRTEAFF. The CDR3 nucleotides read TGCGCCAGCAGCCTGGGAGCGCAGCCGGGGGGTCGAACTGAAGCTTTCTTT. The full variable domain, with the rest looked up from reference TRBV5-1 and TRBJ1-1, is KAGVTQTPRYLIKTRGQQVTLSCSPISGHRSVSWYQQTPGQGLQFLFEYFSETQRNKGNFPGRFSGRQFSNSRSEMNVSTLELGDSALYLCASSLGAQPGGRTEAFFGQGTRLTVV.

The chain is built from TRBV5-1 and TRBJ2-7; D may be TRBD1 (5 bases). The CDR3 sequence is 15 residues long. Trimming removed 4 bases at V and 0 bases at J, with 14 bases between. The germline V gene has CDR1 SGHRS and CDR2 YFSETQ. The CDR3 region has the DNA TGCGCCAGCAGCCAAACAGGCTTCCCCTCCTACGAGCAGTACTTC. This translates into CASSQTGFPSYEQYF.

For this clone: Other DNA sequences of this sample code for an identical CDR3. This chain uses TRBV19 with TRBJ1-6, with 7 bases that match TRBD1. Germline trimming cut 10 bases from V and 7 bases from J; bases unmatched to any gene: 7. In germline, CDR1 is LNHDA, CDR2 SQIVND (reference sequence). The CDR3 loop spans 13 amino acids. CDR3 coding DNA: TGTGCCACCCGACAGGGAGGAAATTCACCCCTCCACTTT. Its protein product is CATRQGGNSPLHF.

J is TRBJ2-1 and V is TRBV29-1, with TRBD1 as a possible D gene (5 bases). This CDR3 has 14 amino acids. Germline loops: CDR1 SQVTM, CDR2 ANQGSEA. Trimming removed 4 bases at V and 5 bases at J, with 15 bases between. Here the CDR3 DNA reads TGCAGCGTTGGGCAAAGACAGACCGACAATGAGCAGTTCTTC. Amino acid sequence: CSVGQRQTDNEQFF.

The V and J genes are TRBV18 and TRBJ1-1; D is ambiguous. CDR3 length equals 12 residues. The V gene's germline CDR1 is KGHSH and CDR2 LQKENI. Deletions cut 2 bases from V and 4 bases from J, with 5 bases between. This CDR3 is CASSPGLTEAFF. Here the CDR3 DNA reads TGTGCCAGCTCACCAGGGCTCACTGAAGCTTTCTTT.

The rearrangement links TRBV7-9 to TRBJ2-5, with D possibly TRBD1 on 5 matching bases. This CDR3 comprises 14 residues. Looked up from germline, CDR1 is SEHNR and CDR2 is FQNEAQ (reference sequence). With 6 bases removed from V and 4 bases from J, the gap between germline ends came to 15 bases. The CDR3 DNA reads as TGTGCCAGCAGTTGGAGACAGTTCGGAGAGACCCAGTACTTC. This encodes CASSWRQFGETQYF.